The present T cell receptor (beta chain) was sequenced within a study of cytomegalovirus exposure and HLA in healthy donors. In the study overall: Among approximately 400 genotyped donors, 80% to 90% fell in the Caucasian-associated ancestry cluster.

CDR3 length: 17 residues. With 6 bases clipped from V and 0 bases from J, the junction kept 10 bases outside the gene matches. Germline V gene data show CDR1 as SNHLY and CDR2 as FYNNEI. Vbeta (60) and Jbeta (13) primers were used in the PCR. Measured with immunoSEQ multiplex PCR; TCRdb has only the in-frame clones, and not every one. The table has 120,000 to 150,000 clones, 73% seen once. What was sequenced was PBMCs. The receptor was isolated from a woman aged 18-30 years in good health and CMV-seronegative. V and J are TRBV2 and TRBJ2-5; 10 bases map to TRBD2. As DNA, the CDR3 is TGTGCCAGCAGCACCACTAGCGGGGAAATATACCAAGAGACCCAGTACTTC. Translation: CASSTTSGEIYQETQYF.